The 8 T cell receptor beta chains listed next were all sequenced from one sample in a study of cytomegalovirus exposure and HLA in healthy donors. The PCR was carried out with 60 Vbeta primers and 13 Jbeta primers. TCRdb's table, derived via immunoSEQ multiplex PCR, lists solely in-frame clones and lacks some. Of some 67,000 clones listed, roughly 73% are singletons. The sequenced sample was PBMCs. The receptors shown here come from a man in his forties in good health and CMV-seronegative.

The CDR3 DNA sequence: TGCGCCAGCAGCCACGGGACAGCCCTCTCCTACGAGCAGTACTTC. Encoded protein: CASSHGTALSYEQYF. This chain connects TRBV5-1 to TRBJ2-7; 7 nucleotides line up with TRBD1. With 4 bases clipped from V and 0 bases from J, the junction kept 7 bases outside the gene matches. This CDR3 has 15 residues. Per the germline V gene, CDR1 is SGHRS and CDR2 is YFSETQ.

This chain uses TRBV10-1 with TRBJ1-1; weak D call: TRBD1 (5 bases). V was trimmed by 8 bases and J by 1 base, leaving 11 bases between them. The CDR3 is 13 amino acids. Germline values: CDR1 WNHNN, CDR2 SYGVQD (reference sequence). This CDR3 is CASQGSGNTEAFF. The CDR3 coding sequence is TGCGCCAGCCAGGGCAGTGGGAACACTGAAGCTTTCTTT.

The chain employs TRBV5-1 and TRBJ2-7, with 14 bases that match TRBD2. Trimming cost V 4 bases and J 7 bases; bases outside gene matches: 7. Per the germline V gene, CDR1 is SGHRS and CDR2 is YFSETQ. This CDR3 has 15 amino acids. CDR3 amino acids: CASSLGTSGGREQYF. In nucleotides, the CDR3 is TGCGCCAGCAGCCTCGGGACTAGCGGGGGTAGAGAGCAGTACTTC.

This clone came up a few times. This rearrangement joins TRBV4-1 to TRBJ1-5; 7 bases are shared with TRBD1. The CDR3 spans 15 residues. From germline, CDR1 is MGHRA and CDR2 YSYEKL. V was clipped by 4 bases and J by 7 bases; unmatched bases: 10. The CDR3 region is CASSPQKGATQPQHF. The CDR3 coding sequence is TGCGCCAGCAGCCCCCAGAAGGGGGCGACCCAGCCCCAGCATTTT.

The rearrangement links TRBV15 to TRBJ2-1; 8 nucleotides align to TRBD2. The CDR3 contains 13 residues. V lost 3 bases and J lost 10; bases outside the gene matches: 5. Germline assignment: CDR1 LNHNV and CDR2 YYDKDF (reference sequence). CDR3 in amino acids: CATSSESGGEQFF. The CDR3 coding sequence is TGTGCCACCAGCAGTGAAAGCGGGGGAGAGCAGTTCTTC.

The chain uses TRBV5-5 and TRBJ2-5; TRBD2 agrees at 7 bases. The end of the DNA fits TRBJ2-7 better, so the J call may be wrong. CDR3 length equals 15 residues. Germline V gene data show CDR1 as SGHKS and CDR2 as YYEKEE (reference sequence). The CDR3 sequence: CASSLVGGETYEQYF. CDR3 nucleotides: TGTGCCAGCAGCTTGGTTGGGGGGGAGACCTACGAGCAGTACTTC.

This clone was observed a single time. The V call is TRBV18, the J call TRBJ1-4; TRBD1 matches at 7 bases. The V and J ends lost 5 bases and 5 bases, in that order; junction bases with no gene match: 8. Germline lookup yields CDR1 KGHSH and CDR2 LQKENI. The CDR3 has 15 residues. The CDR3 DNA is TGTGCCAGCTCATATTCCGGGACAGAGAATGAAAAACTGTTTTTT. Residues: CASSYSGTENEKLFF. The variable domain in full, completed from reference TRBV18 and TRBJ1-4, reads NAGVMQNPRHLVRRRGQEARLRCSPMKGHSHVYWYRQLPEEGLKFMVYLQKENIIDESGMPKERFSAEFPKEGPSILRIQQVVRGDSAAYFCASSYSGTENEKLFFGSGTQLSVL.

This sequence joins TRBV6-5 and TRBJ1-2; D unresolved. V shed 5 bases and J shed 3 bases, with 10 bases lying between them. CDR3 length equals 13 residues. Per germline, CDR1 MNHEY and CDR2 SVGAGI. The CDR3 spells CASSPLTHYGYTF. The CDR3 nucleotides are TGTGCCAGCAGTCCCCTGACTCACTATGGCTACACCTTC.